The clone carrying this TCR beta chain has at least ten counts. The antigen remains undetermined. Time point reported: newly diagnosed GD, antithyroid drugs for less than 3 months. PBMCs were the source of the RNA used for TCR sequencing. Peripheral blood, about 9 milliliters per patient, was collected in EDTA tubes. V gave up 5 bases and J gave up 2 bases; unmatched junction bases: 10. Germline V gives CDR1 SQVTM, CDR2 ANQGSEA. CDR3 length: 15 amino acids. This entry belongs to a study of regulatory T cells in long-lasting Graves disease. Arm-PCR with iRepertoire HTBI primers amplified the CDR3 regions for these TCR beta libraries. A single record per CDR3 protein comes from TCRdb applying MiXCR to the multiplex PCR reads. The sample shows some 250,000 distinct CDR3 sequences, about 17% of them seen only once. Broader study findings: Persistent patients shared 2,741 public clonotypes among themselves. Newly diagnosed patients shared fewer, at about a thousand. TRBV28, TRBJ1-2 and TRBJ2-5 were favored in persistent disease. It was peripheral blood alone, not thyroid tissue, that was studied.

The chain combines TRBV29-1 with TRBJ1-1; 8 bases line up with TRBD1. The material sequenced was peripheral blood mononuclear cells (PBMCs), taken at new diagnosis, from a patient treated with antithyroid drugs. This clonotype originated in a female donor with Graves disease. This CDR3 is CSVSVIGTGNTEAFF. The CDR3 DNA follows: TGCAGCGTTTCTGTTATCGGGACAGGTAACACTGAAGCTTTCTTT.